This entry lists 22 T cell receptor beta chains sequenced from one sample in a study of beta chain features in type 1 diabetes listed by TCRdb under 2018. The library relied on the immunoSEQ multiplex PCR assay. All of the isolated RNA was reverse transcribed with the High Capacity cDNA Reverse Transcription Kit, so expressed TCRB transcripts were sequenced. Imported from immuneACCESS, the table was reduced by TCRdb to in-frame sequences with V and J called. These copies leave out some clones; in studies compared against another copy, an unresolved V gene accounts for under half, and the cause of the remainder is not known. This sample comprises about 220,000 clones, 11% of them detected only once. The ten largest clones take up less than 1.5% of the sample. Sequences were obtained from central memory CD4+ T cells from blood. These receptor sequences come from a young man in good health.

In this sample, this clone turned up a few times. The chain employs TRBV18 and TRBJ1-5; 7 nucleotides align to TRBD1. Looked up from germline, CDR1 is KGHSH and CDR2 is LQKENI. The CDR3 runs 14 residues. V was clipped by 3 bases and J by 7 bases; unmatched bases: 6. This CDR3 reads CASSPFRDSQPQHF. The CDR3 nucleotides read TGTGCCAGCTCACCTTTCCGGGACAGCCAGCCCCAGCATTTT.

The sample holds many counts of this clone. The V and J genes are TRBV9 and TRBJ2-7; D is unresolved. V was shortened by 3 bases and J by 5 bases, with 15 bases between the two germline ends. The germline V gene encodes CDR1 SGDLS and CDR2 YYNGEE. This CDR3 region has 14 residues. The CDR3 reads CASSARTYSDEQYF. CDR3 DNA sequence: TGTGCCAGCAGCGCCCGGACCTACAGCGACGAGCAGTACTTC.

In its sample, this clone was seen a few times. V is TRBV6-6 and J is TRBJ2-6; D gene uncertain. This CDR3 contains 16 residues. The germline gives CDR1 MNHNY, CDR2 SVGAGI (reference sequence). V lost 0 bases and J 0 bases, leaving 6 bases between the germline ends. CDR3 coding DNA: TGTGCCAGCAGTTACTCGCGGAGCTCTGGGGCCAACGTCCTGACTTTC. Translated, it gives CASSYSRSSGANVLTF.

This clone was seen a handful of times. The chain couples TRBV28 to TRBJ2-3; D gene uncertain. Germline V gene lookup returns CDR1 MDHEN and CDR2 SYDVKM. Trimming took off 11 bases at V and 1 base at J, with 13 bases between the two ends. The CDR3 contains 13 residues. The CDR3 DNA reads as TGTGCCTCAACAATGGACGGCACAGATACGCAGTATTTT. Translated: CASTMDGTDTQYF.

Many counts were recorded for this clone. This sequence joins TRBV10-3 and TRBJ2-1; possibly TRBD2 for D (6 bases). This CDR3 comprises 12 residues. Per germline, CDR1 ENHRY and CDR2 SYGVKD. With 9 bases removed from V and 5 bases from J, the gap between germline ends came to 11 bases. CDR3 region: CAITSYDNEQFF. The CDR3 nucleotides read TGTGCCATTACTAGCTACGACAATGAGCAGTTCTTC.

The rearrangement links TRBV19 to TRBJ1-2; tentatively, D is TRBD1 (6 bases). This CDR3 is built from 12 residues. V dropped 9 bases and J dropped 8 bases, with 16 bases sitting between them. The V gene's germline CDR1 is LNHDA and CDR2 SQIVND (reference sequence). The CDR3 bases are TGTGCCAGCCTATCTACAGGGTACGGCTACACCTTC. It specifies CASLSTGYGYTF.

This clone was seen repeatedly, ten times or more. Other DNA sequences in the same sample also yield this CDR3. CDR3 sequence: CASSLDRGSGTDTQYF. DNA of the CDR3: TGTGCCAGCAGCTTAGATCGCGGGAGCGGTACAGATACGCAGTATTTT. The chain couples TRBV11-2 to TRBJ2-3; TRBD2 agrees at 7 bases. Trimming took 0 bases from V and 3 from J; bases not matched to a gene: 6. The V gene's germline CDR1 is SGHAT and CDR2 FQNNGV. The CDR3 contains 16 residues.

A few counts support this clone. This sequence joins TRBV6-6 and TRBJ2-1; weak D call: TRBD2 (6 bases). The CDR3 loop spans 15 amino acids. Looked up from germline, CDR1 is MNHNY and CDR2 is SVGAGI (reference sequence). V shed 2 bases and J shed 5 bases, with 13 bases lying between them. The CDR3 is CASSYPGTGDNEQFF. CDR3 sequence (DNA): TGTGCCAGCAGTTACCCAGGGACTGGCGACAATGAGCAGTTCTTC.

The table lists this clone with a few counts. J is TRBJ1-2 and V is TRBV29-1, with no clear D. This CDR3 has 13 residues. The V end lost 4 bases, the J end lost 4 bases, and 13 bases lay between the germline ends. Germline V gene data show CDR1 as SQVTM and CDR2 as ANQGSEA. This chain's CDR3 is CSVADPDSYGYTF. Here the CDR3 DNA reads TGCAGCGTTGCTGATCCGGACTCCTATGGCTACACCTTC. Together with reference TRBV29-1 and TRBJ1-2, the CDR3 gives the full variable domain: SAVISQKPSRDICQRGTSLTIQCQVDSQVTMMFWYRQQPGQSLTLIATANQGSEATYESGFVIDKFPISRPNLTFSTLTVSNMSPEDSSIYLCSVADPDSYGYTFGSGTRLTVV.

In its sample, this clone was seen a few times. This chain connects TRBV9 to TRBJ2-1, with D tentatively TRBD2 (6 bases). Germline CDR1 SGDLS, CDR2 YYNGEE. V was trimmed by 4 bases and J by 1 base, leaving 9 bases between them. The CDR3 runs to 14 residues. This CDR3 is CASSRGNSYNEQFF. As DNA, the CDR3 is TGTGCCAGCAGCCGCGGGAATTCCTACAATGAGCAGTTCTTC.

This clone was observed a handful of times. The J gene is TRBJ2-1, the V gene TRBV30; D is unresolved. The germline V gene has CDR1 GTSNPN and CDR2 SVGIG (reference sequence). The CDR3 is made up of 14 amino acids. The germline V and J ends were trimmed by 0 bases and 7 bases, with 13 bases remaining between them. As DNA, the CDR3 is TGTGCCTGGAGTGTAGGCAATAGGGTGAATGAGCAGTTCTTC. Its protein is CAWSVGNRVNEQFF.

The chain carries TRBV6-1 and TRBJ2-1; TRBD2 matches at 8 bases. CDR3 length equals 14 residues. After removal of 7 bases from V and 3 bases from J, the junction contained 5 bases not matched to a gene. Per the germline V gene, CDR1 is MNHNS and CDR2 is SASEGT. CDR3 sequence reads: CASIRLAGYNEQFF. The DNA for the CDR3 is TGTGCCAGCATTCGGCTAGCGGGCTACAATGAGCAGTTCTTC.

J is TRBJ1-5 and V is TRBV5-1; D is unresolved. The ends were cut back, 0 bases at V and 1 base at J, with 5 bases in the middle. Germline CDR1 and CDR2: SGHRS and YFSETQ. This CDR3 contains 14 residues. The CDR3 DNA follows: TGCGCCAGCAGCTTGGGGGGAAGCAATCAGCCCCAGCATTTT. Amino acids: CASSLGGSNQPQHF.

The sample holds a few counts of this clone. The sample carries other DNA sequences with the same CDR3. This chain uses TRBV29-1 with TRBJ2-7; 10 nucleotides align to TRBD1. Germline CDR1 SQVTM, CDR2 ANQGSEA. CDR3 length: 12 amino acids. With 7 bases clipped from V and 3 bases from J, the junction kept 3 bases outside the gene matches. CDR3 region: CSARDRGYEQYF. In nucleotides, the CDR3 is TGCAGCGCTAGGGACAGGGGCTACGAGCAGTACTTC.

This clone was counted between two and nine times. This chain connects TRBV7-4 to TRBJ2-3, with 9 bases fitting TRBD1. V shed 3 bases and J 4 bases; nucleotides not matched to a gene: 11. This CDR3 is built from 17 residues. The germline CDR1 and CDR2 sequences are SGHVT and SQSDAQ. The CDR3: CASSFGTGFSPPDTQYF. Written as DNA, the CDR3 is TGTGCCAGCAGCTTCGGGACAGGGTTCAGTCCCCCAGATACGCAGTATTTT. Full variable domain (outside the CDR3, taken from reference TRBV7-4 and TRBJ2-3): GAGVSQSPRYKVAKRGRDVALRCDSISGHVTLYWYRQTLGQGSEVLTYSQSDAQRDKSGRPSGRFSAERPERSVSTLKIQRTEQGDSAVYLCASSFGTGFSPPDTQYFGPGTRLTVL.

This clone came up a few times. The gene calls are TRBV5-4 and TRBJ2-5, with D perhaps TRBD2 (5 bases). V was trimmed by 0 bases and J by 7 bases, leaving 10 bases between them. The CDR3 contains 13 residues. Germline V CDR1 and CDR2: SGHNT, YYREEE (reference sequence). The CDR3 sequence is CASSLELVGTQYF. For the CDR3, the DNA is TGTGCCAGCAGCTTGGAACTAGTTGGGACCCAGTACTTC.

This chain joins TRBV9 and TRBJ2-7; D ambiguous. The V and J ends lost 0 bases and 6 bases respectively, with 7 bases between them. Germline CDR1 is SGDLS and CDR2 is YYNGEE. This CDR3 comprises 12 residues. The CDR3 coding sequence is TGTGCCAGCAGCGTAGTTTTCGGCGAGCAGTACTTC. Amino acid sequence: CASSVVFGEQYF.

This clone has only a few counts. The gene calls are TRBV6-6 and TRBJ2-7; 11 bases agree with TRBD2. Germline V gene sequence: CDR1 MNHNY, CDR2 SVGAGI (reference sequence). The CDR3 totals 15 residues. V shed 5 bases, J shed 3 bases, and the junction held 6 bases outside the gene matches. CDR3 loop: CASSATSGKFYEQYF. The CDR3 nucleotides are TGTGCCAGCAGTGCGACTAGCGGGAAGTTCTACGAGCAGTACTTC.

The chain uses TRBV5-6 and TRBJ1-2; the match to TRBD1 covers 7 bases. The CDR3 is 11 amino acids. Germline CDR1 reads SGHDT; CDR2 reads YYEEEE. V gave up 4 bases and J gave up 8 bases; unmatched junction bases: 2. CDR3 DNA sequence: TGTGCCAGCAGCACAGGGGAAGGCTACACCTTC. Its translation is CASSTGEGYTF.

This clone was detected many times. The CDR3 nucleotides read TGTGCCAGTAGTATAGGCAGGTCTGGGGCCAACGTCCTGACTTTC. Translating gives CASSIGRSGANVLTF. The chain is built from TRBV19 and TRBJ2-6; D unresolved. Trimming removed 1 base from V and 1 base from J, with 5 bases in between. The CDR3 has 15 amino acids. Germline V gene sequence: CDR1 LNHDA, CDR2 SQIVND (reference sequence).

This clone was observed at least ten times. The CDR3 spells CASSLLRGNYNEQFF. The CDR3 DNA is TGTGCCAGCAGCTTATTGCGGGGGAACTACAATGAGCAGTTCTTC. This chain links TRBV7-2 with TRBJ2-1; 7 nucleotides match TRBD2. The trim removed 2 bases at V and 3 bases at J, leaving 4 bases unmatched. The CDR3 covers 15 residues. CDR1 is SGHTA, CDR2 FQGNSA, per germline.

This sequence joins TRBV7-6 and TRBJ2-7; 8 positions match TRBD1. In germline, CDR1 is SGHVS, CDR2 FNYEAQ. After removal of 3 bases from V and 0 bases from J, the junction contained 4 bases not matched to a gene. This CDR3 has 15 amino acids. CDR3 protein: CASSLTGDSSYEQYF. In nucleotides, the CDR3 is TGTGCCAGCAGCTTGACAGGGGACAGCTCCTACGAGCAGTACTTC.